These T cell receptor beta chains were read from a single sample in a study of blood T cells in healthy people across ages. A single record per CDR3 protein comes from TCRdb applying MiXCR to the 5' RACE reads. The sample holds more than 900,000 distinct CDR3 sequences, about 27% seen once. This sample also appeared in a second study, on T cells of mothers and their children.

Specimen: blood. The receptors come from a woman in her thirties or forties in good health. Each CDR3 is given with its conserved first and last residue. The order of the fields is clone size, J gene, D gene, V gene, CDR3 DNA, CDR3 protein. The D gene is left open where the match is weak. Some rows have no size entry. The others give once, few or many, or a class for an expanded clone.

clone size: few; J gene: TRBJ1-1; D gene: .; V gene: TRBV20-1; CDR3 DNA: TGCAGTACAACCGATAGCACTGAAGCTTTCTTT; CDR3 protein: CSTTDSTEAFF
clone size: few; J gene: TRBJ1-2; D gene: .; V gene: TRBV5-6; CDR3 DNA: TGTACCAGCAGCTTGGGTTTAGGGGACTATGGCTACACCTTC; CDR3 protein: CTSSLGLGDYGYTF
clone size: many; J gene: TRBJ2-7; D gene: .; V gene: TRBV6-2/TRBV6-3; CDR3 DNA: TGTGCCAGTAACTATGGGAGCTCCTACGAGCAGTACTTC; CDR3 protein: CASNYGSSYEQYF
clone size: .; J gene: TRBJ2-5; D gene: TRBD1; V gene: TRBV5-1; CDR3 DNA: TGCGCCGGCAGCACAGACAGGGTGGAGACCCAGTACTTC; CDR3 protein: CAGSTDRVETQYF
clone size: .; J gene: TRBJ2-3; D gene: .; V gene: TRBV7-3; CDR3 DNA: TGTGCCAGCAGCTCTGACAGACCAGATACGCAGTATTTT; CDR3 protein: CASSSDRPDTQYF
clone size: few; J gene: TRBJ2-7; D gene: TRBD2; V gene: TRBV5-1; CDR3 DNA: TGCGCCAGCGGGCGCCGTTCGACTAGCGGGGGGTCCTACGAGCAGTACTTC; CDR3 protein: CASGRRSTSGGSYEQYF
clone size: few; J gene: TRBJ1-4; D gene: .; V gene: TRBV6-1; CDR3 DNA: TGTGCCAGCAGTGACTACGGACAGAGTGGTGAAAAACTGTTTTTT; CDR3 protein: CASSDYGQSGEKLFF
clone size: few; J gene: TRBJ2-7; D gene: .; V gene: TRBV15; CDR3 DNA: TGTGCCACCAGCAGCGGGGGCTACTACGAGCAGTACTTC; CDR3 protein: CATSSGGYYEQYF
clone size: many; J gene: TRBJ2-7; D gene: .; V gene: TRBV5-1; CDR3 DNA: TGCGCCAGCAGCGGCCCCTACGAGCAGTACTTC; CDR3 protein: CASSGPYEQYF
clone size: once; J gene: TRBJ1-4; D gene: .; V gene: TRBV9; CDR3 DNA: TGTGCCAGCAGCCCCCCCGGTCCGGGTGAAAAACTGTTTTTT; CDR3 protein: CASSPPGPGEKLFF
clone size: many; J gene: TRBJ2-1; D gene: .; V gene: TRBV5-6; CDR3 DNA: TGTGCCAGCAGCTACTTGGGCGAGCAGTTCTTC; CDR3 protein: CASSYLGEQFF
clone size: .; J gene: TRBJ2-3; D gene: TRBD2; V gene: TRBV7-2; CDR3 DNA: TGTGCCAGCAGCTTAGGACTAGCGGTAAACACAGATACGCAGTATTTT; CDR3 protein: CASSLGLAVNTDTQYF
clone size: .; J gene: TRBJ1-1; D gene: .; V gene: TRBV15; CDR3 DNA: TGTGCCACCAGCAGAGATGGCAACAGGGACAACACTGAAGCTTTCTTT; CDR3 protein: CATSRDGNRDNTEAFF
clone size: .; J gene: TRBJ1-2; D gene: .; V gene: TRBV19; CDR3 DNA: TGTGCCAGCAATCAGATGGAGGTCTCGACTCAAAACTATGGCTACACCTTC; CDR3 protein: CASNQMEVSTQNYGYTF
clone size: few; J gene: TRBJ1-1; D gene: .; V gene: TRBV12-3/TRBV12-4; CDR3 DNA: TGTGCCAGCAGTTACAAAACCTCGAACACTGAAGCTTTCTTT; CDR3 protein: CASSYKTSNTEAFF
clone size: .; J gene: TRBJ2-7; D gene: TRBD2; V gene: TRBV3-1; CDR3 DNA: TGTGCCAGCAGCTCTACTAGCGGGGGGGCCTATGCCTACGAGCAGTACTTC; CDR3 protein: CASSSTSGGAYAYEQYF
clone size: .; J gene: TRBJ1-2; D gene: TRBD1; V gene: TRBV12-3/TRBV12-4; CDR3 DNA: TGTGCCAGCAGTTCCTCGACAGGGTCCAAGGATGGCTACACCTTC; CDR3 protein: CASSSSTGSKDGYTF
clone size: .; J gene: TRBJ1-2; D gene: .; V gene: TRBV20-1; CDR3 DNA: TGCGGTGCTAGGCGCAGCTATGGCTACACCTTC; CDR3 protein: CGARRSYGYTF
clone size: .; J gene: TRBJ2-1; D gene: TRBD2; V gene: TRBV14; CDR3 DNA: TGTGCCAGCAGCCAAGCGCGGGGGCGGGGGGCTCCTCAGTTCTTC; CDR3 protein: CASSQARGRGAPQFF
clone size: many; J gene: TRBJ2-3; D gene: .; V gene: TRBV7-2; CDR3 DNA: TGTGCCAGCAGCGACCAGGGCGGAGGGGGCCCCACCCGGGCAGATACGCAGTATTTT; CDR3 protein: CASSDQGGGGPTRADTQYF
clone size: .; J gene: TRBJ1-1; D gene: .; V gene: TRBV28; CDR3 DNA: TGTGCCAGCAGCCAACGGGACCCGCTTGAAGCTTTCTTT; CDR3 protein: CASSQRDPLEAFF
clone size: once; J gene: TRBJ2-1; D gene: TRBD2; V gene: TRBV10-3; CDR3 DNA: TGTGCCATCAGGGATCGGGGGGGCCGCGATGAGCAGTTCTTC; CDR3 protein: CAIRDRGGRDEQFF
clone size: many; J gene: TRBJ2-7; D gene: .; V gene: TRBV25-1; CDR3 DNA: TGTGCCAGCAGTGGCGCCACCGGGTCCTACGAGCAGTACTTC; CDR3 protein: CASSGATGSYEQYF
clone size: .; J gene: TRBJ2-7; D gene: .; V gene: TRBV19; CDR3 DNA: TGTGCCAGTAGTATAGTAACAGGTTCCTACAATGAGCAGTACTTC; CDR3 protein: CASSIVTGSYNEQYF
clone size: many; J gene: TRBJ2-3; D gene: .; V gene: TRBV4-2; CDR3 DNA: TGTGCCAGCAGCCAGAGTCTACAACATCTCACAGATACGCAGTATTTT; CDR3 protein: CASSQSLQHLTDTQYF
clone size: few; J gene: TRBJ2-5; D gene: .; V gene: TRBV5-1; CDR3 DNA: TGCGTCAGCAGCCGGACAGTCGGGGAGGAGACCCAGTACTTC; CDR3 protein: CVSSRTVGEETQYF
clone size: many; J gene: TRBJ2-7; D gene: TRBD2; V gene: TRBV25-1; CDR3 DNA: TGTGCCAGCAGTGAATCAGGGACTATCCACGAGCAGTACTTC; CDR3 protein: CASSESGTIHEQYF
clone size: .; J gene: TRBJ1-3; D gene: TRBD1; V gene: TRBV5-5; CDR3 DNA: TGTGCCAGCAGCGGAGACAGGGCTGGAAACACCATATATTTT; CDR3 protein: CASSGDRAGNTIYF
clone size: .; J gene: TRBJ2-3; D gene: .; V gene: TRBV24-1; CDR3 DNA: TGTGCCACCAGTGACCGGGATGCTCAAGGCACAGATACGCAGTATTTT; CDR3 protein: CATSDRDAQGTDTQYF
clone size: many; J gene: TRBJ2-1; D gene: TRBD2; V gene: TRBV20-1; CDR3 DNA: TGCAGTGCTTCGGGCGGGGGGGCCTACAATGAGCAGTTCTTC; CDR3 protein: CSASGGGAYNEQFF
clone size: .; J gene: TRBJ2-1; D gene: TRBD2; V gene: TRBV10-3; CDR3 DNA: TGTGCCATCAGTGTCAGCGGGACTAGCGGCCACAATGAGCAGTTCTTC; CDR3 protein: CAISVSGTSGHNEQFF
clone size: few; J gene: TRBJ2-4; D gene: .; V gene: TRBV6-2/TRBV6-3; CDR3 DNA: TGTGCCAGCAGTTCCTTGGACGGAGTAAGCATTCAGTACTTC; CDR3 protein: CASSSLDGVSIQYF
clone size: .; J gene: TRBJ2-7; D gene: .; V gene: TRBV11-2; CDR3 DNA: TGTGCCAGCAGCTGGGGACCTCTAAGCCGCGAGCAGTACTTC; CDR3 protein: CASSWGPLSREQYF
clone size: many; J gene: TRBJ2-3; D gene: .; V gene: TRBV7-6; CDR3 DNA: TGTGCCAGCAGCTTAGCTCAGACAGATACGCAGTATTTT; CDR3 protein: CASSLAQTDTQYF
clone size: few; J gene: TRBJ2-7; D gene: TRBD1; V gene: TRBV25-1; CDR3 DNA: TGTGCCAGCAGTGACCCGACAGGGCCTTTAGGCGAGCAGTACTTC; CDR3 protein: CASSDPTGPLGEQYF
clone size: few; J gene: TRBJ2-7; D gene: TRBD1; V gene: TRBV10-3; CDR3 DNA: TGTGCCATCAGTCCGAGGACAGGGGGCAACGAGCGGTACTTC; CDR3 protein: CAISPRTGGNERYF
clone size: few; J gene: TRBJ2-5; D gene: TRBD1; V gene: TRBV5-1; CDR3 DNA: TGCGCCAGCAGCTCTGATACAGGGGGCACGGAAGAGACCCAGTACTTC; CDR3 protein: CASSSDTGGTEETQYF
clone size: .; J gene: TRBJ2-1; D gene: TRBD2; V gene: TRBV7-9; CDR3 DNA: TGTGCCAGCAGCCCTACCTCGACTAGCGGTCCCTACAATGAGCAGTTCTTC; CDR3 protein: CASSPTSTSGPYNEQFF
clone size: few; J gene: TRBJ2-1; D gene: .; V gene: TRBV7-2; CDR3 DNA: TGTGCCAGCAGCTTAGGGGTAGGGGGGACCTACAATGAGCAGTTCTTC; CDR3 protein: CASSLGVGGTYNEQFF
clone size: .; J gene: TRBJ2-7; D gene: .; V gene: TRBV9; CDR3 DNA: TGTGCCAGCAGCGTTCAAGCAGGCGCCGAGTACGAGCAGTACTTC; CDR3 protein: CASSVQAGAEYEQYF
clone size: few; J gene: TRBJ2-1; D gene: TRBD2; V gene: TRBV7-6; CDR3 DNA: TGTGCCAGCAGTTCCAGCGGGGGCAATGAGCAGTTCTTC; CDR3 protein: CASSSSGGNEQFF
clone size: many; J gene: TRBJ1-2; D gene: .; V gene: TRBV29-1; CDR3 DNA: TGCAGCGTCTCCCAGAGGAACTATGGCTACACCTTC; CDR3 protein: CSVSQRNYGYTF
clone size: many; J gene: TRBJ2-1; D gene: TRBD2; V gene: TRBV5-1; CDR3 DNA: TGCGCCAGCAGCCTCCTACCTAGGACTAGCGGGAATGAGCAGTTCTTC; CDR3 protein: CASSLLPRTSGNEQFF
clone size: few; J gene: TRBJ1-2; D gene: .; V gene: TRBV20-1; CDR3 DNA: TGCAGTGCTAGCCTAGAAGCCTATGGCTACACCTTC; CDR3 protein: CSASLEAYGYTF
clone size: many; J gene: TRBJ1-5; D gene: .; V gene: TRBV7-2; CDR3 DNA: TGTGCCAGCAGCTTAAACAGGGATGGTGCGCAGCCCCAGCATTTT; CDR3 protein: CASSLNRDGAQPQHF
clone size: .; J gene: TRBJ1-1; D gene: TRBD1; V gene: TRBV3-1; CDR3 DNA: TGTGCCAGCAGCCAAGATCTCGACAGGGCCTTTAACACTGAAGCTTTCTTT; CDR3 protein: CASSQDLDRAFNTEAFF
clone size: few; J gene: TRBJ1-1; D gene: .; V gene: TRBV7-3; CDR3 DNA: TGTGCCAGCAGCTTAACCGCGAGCACTGAAGCTTTCTTT; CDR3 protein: CASSLTASTEAFF
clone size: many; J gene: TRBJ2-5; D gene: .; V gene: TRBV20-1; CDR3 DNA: TGCAGTGCTTCGGACAACACCCAAGAGACCCAGTACTTC; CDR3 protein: CSASDNTQETQYF
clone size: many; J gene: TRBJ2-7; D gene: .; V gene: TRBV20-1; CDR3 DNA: TGCAGTGCAACGTCCGGGGGTGGGCCCTCAGAGCAGTACTTC; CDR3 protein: CSATSGGGPSEQYF
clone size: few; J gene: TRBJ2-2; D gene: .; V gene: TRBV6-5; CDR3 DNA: TGTGCCAGCACCAAAGGGGGGTGGCCGATCACCGGGGAGCTGTTTTTT; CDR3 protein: CASTKGGWPITGELFF
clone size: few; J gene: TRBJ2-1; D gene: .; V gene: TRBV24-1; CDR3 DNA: TGTGCCACCAGTGAGTTAGGAGGGTACAATGAGCAGTTCTTC; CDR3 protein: CATSELGGYNEQFF
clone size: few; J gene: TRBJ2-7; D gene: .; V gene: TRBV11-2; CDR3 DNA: TGTGCCAGCAGCTTAGGGCTGAACAATGAGCAGTACTTC; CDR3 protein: CASSLGLNNEQYF
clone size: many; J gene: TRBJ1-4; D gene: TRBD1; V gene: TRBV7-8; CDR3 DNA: TGTGCCAGCAGCCTGGGGGGGTGGACAGGGAAGGAAAAACTGTTTTTT; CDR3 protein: CASSLGGWTGKEKLFF
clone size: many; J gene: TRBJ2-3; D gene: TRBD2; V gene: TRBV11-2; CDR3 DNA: TGTGCCAGCAGCTTAGGTCCGGGGGGGGCTGGAGATACGCAGTATTTT; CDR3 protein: CASSLGPGGAGDTQYF